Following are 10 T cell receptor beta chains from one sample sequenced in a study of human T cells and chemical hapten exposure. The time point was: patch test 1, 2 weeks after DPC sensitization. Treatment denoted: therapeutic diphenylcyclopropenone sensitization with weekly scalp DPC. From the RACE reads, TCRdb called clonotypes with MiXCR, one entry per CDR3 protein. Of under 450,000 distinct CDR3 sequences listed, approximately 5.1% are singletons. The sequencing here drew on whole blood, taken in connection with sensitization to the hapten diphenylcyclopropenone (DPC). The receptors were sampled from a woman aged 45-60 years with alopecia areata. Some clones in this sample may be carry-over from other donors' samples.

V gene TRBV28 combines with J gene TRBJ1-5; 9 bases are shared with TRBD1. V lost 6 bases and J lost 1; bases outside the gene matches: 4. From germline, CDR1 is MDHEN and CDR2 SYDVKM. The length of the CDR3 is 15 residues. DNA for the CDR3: TGTGCCAGCAGACTACAGGGGGCGAGCAATCAGCCCCAGCATTTT. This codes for CASRLQGASNQPQHF.

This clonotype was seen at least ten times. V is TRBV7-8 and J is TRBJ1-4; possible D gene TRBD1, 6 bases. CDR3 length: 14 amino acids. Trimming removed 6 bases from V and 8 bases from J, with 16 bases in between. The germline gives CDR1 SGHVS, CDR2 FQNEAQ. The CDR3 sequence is CASSSTGLEEKLFF. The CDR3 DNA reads TGTGCCAGCAGTTCCACAGGGTTAGAGGAAAAACTGTTTTTT.

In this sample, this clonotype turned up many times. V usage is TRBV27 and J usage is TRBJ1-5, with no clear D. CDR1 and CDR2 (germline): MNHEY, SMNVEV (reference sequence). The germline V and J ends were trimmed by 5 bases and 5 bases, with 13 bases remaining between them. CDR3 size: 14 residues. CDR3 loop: CASSLRGRYQPQHF. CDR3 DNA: TGTGCCAGCAGTCTTCGTGGGCGTTATCAGCCCCAGCATTTT.

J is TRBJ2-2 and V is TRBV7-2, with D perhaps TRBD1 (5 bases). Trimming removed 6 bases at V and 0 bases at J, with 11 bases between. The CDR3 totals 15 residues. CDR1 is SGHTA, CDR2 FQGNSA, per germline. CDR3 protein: CASSFTGANTGELFF. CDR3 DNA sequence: TGTGCCAGCAGTTTTACAGGCGCGAACACCGGGGAGCTGTTTTTT.

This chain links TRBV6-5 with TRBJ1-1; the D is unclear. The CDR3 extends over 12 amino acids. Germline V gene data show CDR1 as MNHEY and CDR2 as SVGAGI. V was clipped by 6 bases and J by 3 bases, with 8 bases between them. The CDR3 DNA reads TGTGCCAGCAGGTCGGAGGACACTGAAGCTTTCTTT. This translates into CASRSEDTEAFF.

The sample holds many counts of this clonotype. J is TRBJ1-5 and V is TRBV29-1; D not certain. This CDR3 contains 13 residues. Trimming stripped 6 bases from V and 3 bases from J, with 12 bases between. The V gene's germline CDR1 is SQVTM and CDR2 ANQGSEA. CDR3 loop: CSVLDTSNQPQHF. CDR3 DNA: TGCAGCGTCCTTGACACTTCCAATCAGCCCCAGCATTTT.

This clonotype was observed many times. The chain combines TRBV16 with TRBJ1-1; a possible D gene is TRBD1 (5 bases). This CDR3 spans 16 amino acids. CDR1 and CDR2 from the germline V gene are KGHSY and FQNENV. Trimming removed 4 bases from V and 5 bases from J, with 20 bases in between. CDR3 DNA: TGTGCCAGCAGCCCCTATCTGGGGGGACGAATAACTGAAGCTTTCTTT. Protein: CASSPYLGGRITEAFF.

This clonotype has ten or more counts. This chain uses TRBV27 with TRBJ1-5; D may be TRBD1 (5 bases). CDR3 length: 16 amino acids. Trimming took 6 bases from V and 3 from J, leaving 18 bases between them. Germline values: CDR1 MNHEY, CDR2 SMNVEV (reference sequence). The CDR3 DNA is TGTGCCAGCAGGCAAGGAGGGGCCCCCATCAATCAGCCCCAGCATTTT. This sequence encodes CASRQGGAPINQPQHF.

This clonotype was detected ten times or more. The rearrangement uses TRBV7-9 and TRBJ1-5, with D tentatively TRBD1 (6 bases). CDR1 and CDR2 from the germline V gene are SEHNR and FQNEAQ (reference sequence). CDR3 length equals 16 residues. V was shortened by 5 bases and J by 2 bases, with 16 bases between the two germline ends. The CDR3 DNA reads TGTGCCAGCAGCCCCACAGGGCTCTACGGCAATCAGCCCCAGCATTTT. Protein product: CASSPTGLYGNQPQHF.

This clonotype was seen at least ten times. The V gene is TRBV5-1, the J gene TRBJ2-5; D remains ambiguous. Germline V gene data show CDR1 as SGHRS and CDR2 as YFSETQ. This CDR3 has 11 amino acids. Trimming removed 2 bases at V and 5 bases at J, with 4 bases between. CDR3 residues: CASSFSETQYF. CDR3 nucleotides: TGCGCCAGCAGCTTTTCGGAGACCCAGTACTTC.